This TCR beta chain came from a study of early T cells in non-severe SARS-CoV-2 infection (dated by TCRdb to about 2021). In terms of the full investigation: Because TCR sequencing was done on bulk RNA from unsorted whole blood, the alpha and beta chains could not be paired.

A case-control design nested within a healthcare worker cohort in London, UK, was used, with weekly nasopharyngeal swab PCR tests and blood sampling performed. Healthcare workers were recruited during the week of the UK lockdown, between 23 and 31 March 2020, and followed weekly for up to roughly 16 weeks. The library was produced with 5' RACE. TCRdb shows the sequencer as NextSeq 500. To correct for sequencing error and PCR bias, the TCR library protocol tagged individual cDNA molecules with unique molecular identifiers. Sequencing covered both TCR alpha and beta chains, and within each sample the abundances of alpha and beta sequences were tightly co-correlated. Concerning the study's data processing: Decombinator V4 was used to annotate TCR sequences for V gene, J gene and CDR3. Expanded TCRs were defined as changing significantly between any two time points under a Poisson model with p below 0.0001. TCR abundances were normalised to the total number of TCRs sequenced per sample and were expressed as counts per million. TRAV1-2 paired with TRAJ12, TRAJ20 or TRAJ33 defined MAIT TCRs, while TRAV10 paired with TRAJ18 defined iNKT TCRs. VDJdb, accessed on 1 November 2021, was searched for TCRs annotated for CMV, EBV and SARS-CoV-2, and TCRs annotated for more than one antigen were excluded. In TCRdb, the public reads were trimmed at Q25 with fastp and aligned with MiXCR, with productive beta chains retained. Entries are consolidated by CDR3 protein sequence, retaining the most common genes and DNA. The V and J calls come from TCRdb's annotation, not from the publication. The sample table holds tens of thousands of distinct CDR3 sequences, of which approximately 15% were seen once. The ten largest make up 5.5% to 8% of the sample.

With regard to this clonotype: The antigen it recognizes is unknown. Per-base qualities were not stored, and no clone one base away is much larger.

What the study reported, not specific to this receptor: VDJdb matching was skewed toward anti-spike CD8 responses, so virus-specific expansions were likely underestimated and private and CD4 specificities were missed.

The CDR3 runs 16 residues from the cysteine to the phenylalanine. This entry keeps only the CDR3 DNA: 48 bases, framed from base 1. Taken from the germline V gene, the CDR1 and CDR2 loops are SGHAT and FQNNGV. V has 5 bases trimmed and J has 4 bases trimmed; junction bases matching no gene number 9. The V and J segments used are TRBV11-2 and TRBJ1-4, with 8 central nucleotides matching TRBD1. The TCR originated in an adult who was a healthcare worker with PCR-confirmed SARS-CoV-2 infection or an uninfected control (not recorded which). Sample: whole blood. The DNA sequence reads TGTGCCAGCAGCATCGGACAGGGCACCTTTAATGAAAAACTGTTTTTT. It encodes CASSIGQGTFNEKLFF.